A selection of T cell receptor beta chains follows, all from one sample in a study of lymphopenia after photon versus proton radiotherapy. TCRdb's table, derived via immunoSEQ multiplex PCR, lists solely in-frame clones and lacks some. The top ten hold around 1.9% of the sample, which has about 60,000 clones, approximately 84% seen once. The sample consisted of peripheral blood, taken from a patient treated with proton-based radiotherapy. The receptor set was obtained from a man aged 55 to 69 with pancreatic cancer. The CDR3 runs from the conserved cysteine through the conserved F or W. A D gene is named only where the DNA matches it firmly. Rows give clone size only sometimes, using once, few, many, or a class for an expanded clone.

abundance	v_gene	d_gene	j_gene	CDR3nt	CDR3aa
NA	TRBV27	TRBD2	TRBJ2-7	TGTGCCAGCAGAAAAGGACTAGCGGGAGCCTACGAGCAGTACTTC	CASRKGLAGAYEQYF
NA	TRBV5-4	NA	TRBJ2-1	TGTGCCAGCAGCTTGGCGGGCGGGACTTACAATGAGCAGTTCTTC	CASSLAGGTYNEQFF
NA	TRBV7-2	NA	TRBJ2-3	TGTGCCAGCAGCCTCCAACAGGTTTCTAGCACAGATACGCAGTATTTT	CASSLQQVSSTDTQYF
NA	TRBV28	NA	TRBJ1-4	TGTGCCAGCATGGTTAGTCAGGCTGGTGAAAAACTGTTTTTT	CASMVSQAGEKLFF
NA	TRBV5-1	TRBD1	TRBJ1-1	TGCGCCAGCAGCTGGACAGGGGGGAACACTGAAGCTTTCTTT	CASSWTGGNTEAFF
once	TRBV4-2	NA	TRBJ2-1	TGTGCCAGCAGCCGGGTCAGCGGTGAGCAGTTCTTC	CASSRVSGEQFF
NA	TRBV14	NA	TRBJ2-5	TGTGCCAGCAGCCACTGGGAGCAAGAGACCCAGTACTTC	CASSHWEQETQYF
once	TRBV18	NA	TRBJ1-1	TGTGCCAGCTCACCGATACAGGAATTGAACACTGAAGCTTTCTTT	CASSPIQELNTEAFF
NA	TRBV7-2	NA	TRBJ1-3	TGTGCCAGCAGCTCCAGATTCGGAAACACCATATATTTT	CASSSRFGNTIYF
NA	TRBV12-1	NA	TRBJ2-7	TGTGCCAGCAGCTACGACTCCGGGACTAGTTTACCCTACGAGCAGTACTTC	CASSYDSGTSLPYEQYF
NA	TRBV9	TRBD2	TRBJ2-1	TGTGCCAGCAGCGACAAAGGACTAGCGGGAAGGAATGAGCAGTTCTTC	CASSDKGLAGRNEQFF
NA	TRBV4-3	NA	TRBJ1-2	TGCGCCAGCAGCCAAGATAGGTTGGGAGGCTACACCTTC	CASSQDRLGGYTF
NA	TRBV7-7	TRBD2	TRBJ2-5	TGTGCTAGCAGCTTATCGGGGGGACTCCAAGAGACCCAGTACTTC	CASSLSGGLQETQYF
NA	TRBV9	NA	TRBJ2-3	TGTGCCAGCAGCGTAGGGGCAGATACGCAGTATTTT	CASSVGADTQYF
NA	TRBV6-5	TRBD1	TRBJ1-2	TGTGCCAGCAGTTACCCCCGGACAGGGATCGGCTACACCTTC	CASSYPRTGIGYTF
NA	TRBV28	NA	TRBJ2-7	TGTGCCAGCAGTTTCGGCAGCCCATACGAGCAGTACTTC	CASSFGSPYEQYF
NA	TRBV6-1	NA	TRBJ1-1	TGTGCCAGCAGCACGACCATGGGCACTGAAGCTTTCTTT	CASSTTMGTEAFF
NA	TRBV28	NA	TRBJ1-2	TGTGCCAGCACATTGGGGGCAGGACCTAACTATGGCTACACCTTC	CASTLGAGPNYGYTF
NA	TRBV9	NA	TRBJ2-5	TGTGCCAGCAGCGCTACCGACTCGGCCCTGGGGGAGACCCAGTACTTC	CASSATDSALGETQYF
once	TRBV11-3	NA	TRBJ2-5	TGTGCCAGCAGCTCAGGTGGGGAGACCCAGTACTTC	CASSSGGETQYF